A single sample is the source of the 7 T cell receptor beta chains below, sequenced in a study of T-cell reconstitution after alpha-beta-depleted transplantation in children. A library of TCRbeta sequences, prepared with unique molecular identifiers, was generated. TCRdb used MiXCR to reprocess the PCR reads, holding one entry per CDR3 protein. The sample lists about 210,000 distinct CDR3 sequences, 17% occurring once. The source was PBMCs, mostly from graft donor cells, collected 360 days after TCRalphabeta/CD19-depleted stem cell transplant. These receptors were collected from a male patient aged 2 to 9 who had a stem cell transplant for acute lymphoblastic leukemia, so the T cells may come from the graft donor.

This clonotype was detected a few times. The chain is built from TRBV15 and TRBJ2-1, with a weak D call TRBD1 (5 bases). V dropped 8 bases and J dropped 8 bases, with 22 bases sitting between them. The CDR3 is 15 amino acids. Per germline, CDR1 LNHNV and CDR2 YYDKDF (reference sequence). For the CDR3, the DNA is TGTGCCACCCGCTCACAGGAAGGGGTAGGGGATGAGCAGTTCTTC. Translation gives CATRSQEGVGDEQFF.

This clonotype was seen only a few times. The genes are TRBV5-1 and TRBJ2-1, with TRBD2 identical over 11 bases. Germline values: CDR1 SGHRS, CDR2 YFSETQ. This CDR3 region has 13 residues. Trimming at V came to 4 bases and at J to 9 bases, leaving 3 bases not matched to a gene. The CDR3 DNA follows: TGCGCCAGCAGCATAGGGACTAGCGGTGAGCAGTTCTTC. This encodes CASSIGTSGEQFF.

This clonotype was counted between two and nine times. J is TRBJ2-1 and V is TRBV6-2 or TRBV6-3, with D tentatively TRBD2 (6 bases). Trimming left V 8 bases short and J 7 bases short, with 21 bases between. The CDR3 runs 15 residues. Per germline, CDR1 MNHEY and CDR2 SVGEGT. The CDR3 sequence: CASLQAGWEENEQFF. In DNA form, the CDR3 reads TGTGCCAGCCTCCAGGCAGGGTGGGAGGAGAATGAGCAGTTCTTC.

This clonotype was detected only a few times. The CDR3: CASSQDFYRALSGGDTQYF. As DNA, the CDR3 is TGTGCCAGCAGCCAGGATTTCTACCGGGCCCTTTCCGGGGGAGATACGCAGTATTTT. This sequence joins TRBV4-2 and TRBJ2-3; a possible D gene is TRBD2 (6 bases). This CDR3 is 19 amino acids long. The germline V and J ends were trimmed by 3 bases and 5 bases, with 27 bases remaining between them. Germline V gives CDR1 LGHNA, CDR2 YNFKEQ.

Here the CDR3 reads CASSLGTGEEQYF. The CDR3 nucleotides are TGTGCCAGCAGCTTGGGGACAGGGGAAGAGCAGTACTTC. The chain couples TRBV11-1 to TRBJ2-7; 10 bases match TRBD1. Germline-derived CDR1 and CDR2 are SGHAT and FQDESV (reference sequence). CDR3 size: 13 residues. With 3 bases clipped from V and 7 bases from J, the junction kept 3 bases outside the gene matches.

This clonotype was recorded a few times. This chain connects TRBV10-3 to TRBJ1-2, with D uncertain. V was trimmed by 6 bases and J by 3 bases, leaving 8 bases between them. The CDR3 covers 12 residues. Germline CDR1 is ENHRY and CDR2 is SYGVKD. The CDR3 loop reads CAIRGGDYGYTF. CDR3 nucleotides: TGTGCCATCAGGGGTGGAGACTATGGCTACACCTTC.

This clonotype was recorded many times. The V and J genes are TRBV9 and TRBJ2-2, with D perhaps TRBD2 (5 bases). V lost 0 bases, J lost 5 bases, and 14 bases lay in between. Germline assignment: CDR1 SGDLS and CDR2 YYNGEE. This CDR3 is 16 amino acids long. The CDR3 region is CASSVAASGVTGELFF. CDR3 DNA sequence: TGTGCCAGCAGCGTAGCGGCTTCCGGGGTAACCGGGGAGCTGTTTTTT.